The 11 T cell receptor beta chains given below trace back to one sample, sequenced in a study of control samples from healthy donors and cancer patients. TCRdb keeps only in-frame clones here, not all; method: immunoSEQ multiplex PCR. The top ten hold over 3% of the sample, which has tens of thousands of clones, about nine tenths seen once. The specimen was blood. These receptors were collected from a young woman in good health.

The chain couples TRBV6-2 or TRBV6-3 to TRBJ1-2, with D perhaps TRBD1 (6 bases). This CDR3 spans 12 amino acids. CDR1 and CDR2 from the germline V gene are MNHEY and SVGEGT. Trimming left V 4 bases short and J 4 bases short, with 7 bases between. In DNA form, the CDR3 reads TGTGCCAGCAGTTCAGGGGTCTATGGCTACACCTTC. The encoded protein is CASSSGVYGYTF.

V usage is TRBV7-2 and J usage is TRBJ2-3; 9 bases align to TRBD2. V was pared by 5 bases and J by 13 bases, with 16 bases of the junction left unmatched. Germline V lookup: CDR1 SGHTA, CDR2 FQGNSA. CDR3 length: 15 amino acids. CDR3 nucleotides: TGTGCCAGCAGCGGGCAGACTAGCGGTGCAGCCGAGGAGTATTTT. Translated, it gives CASSGQTSGAAEEYF.

In nucleotides, the CDR3 is TGTGCCAGCAGCACCGTGGACACCTCCTACGAGCAGTACTTC. Translated, it gives CASSTVDTSYEQYF. The chain couples TRBV7-2 to TRBJ2-7; tentatively, D is TRBD1 (5 bases). Trimming cost V 5 bases and J 0 bases, with 11 bases left between them. The CDR3 has 14 amino acids. Germline V lookup: CDR1 SGHTA, CDR2 FQGNSA.

The gene calls are TRBV5-1 and TRBJ2-2; D is uncertain. The V gene lost 0 bases and the J gene lost 6 bases, with 0 bases spanning the gap. CDR3 size: 11 residues. CDR1 is SGHRS, CDR2 YFSETQ, per germline. The CDR3: CASSLAGELFF. The CDR3 DNA reads TGCGCCAGCAGCTTGGCCGGGGAGCTGTTTTTT.

The chain carries TRBV4-1 and TRBJ1-2, with D possibly being TRBD1 (6 bases). Between the trimmed V and J ends, which lost 1 base and 8 bases, there was a span of 14 bases. CDR1 and CDR2 from the germline V gene are MGHRA and YSYEKL. This CDR3 contains 14 residues. The CDR3 is CASSQVIGGGGYTF. DNA of the CDR3: TGCGCCAGCAGCCAAGTGATCGGCGGGGGCGGCTACACCTTC.

V and J are TRBV5-1 and TRBJ2-1; TRBD2 matches 11 bases. Germline V gives CDR1 SGHRS, CDR2 YFSETQ. V lost 4 bases, J lost 0 bases, and 6 bases stayed unmatched. The CDR3 loop spans 17 amino acids. Here the CDR3 DNA reads TGCGCCAGCAGCAACCTCCTAGCGGGGGGCTCCTACAATGAGCAGTTCTTC. Protein sequence: CASSNLLAGGSYNEQFF.

V gene TRBV27 combines with J gene TRBJ1-1; TRBD1 matches 8 bases. The trim removed 0 bases at V and 4 bases at J, leaving 4 bases unmatched. Germline CDR1 reads MNHEY; CDR2 reads SMNVEV (reference sequence). This CDR3 contains 15 residues. Here the CDR3 DNA reads TGTGCCAGCAGTTTATCTCCGACAGGGGTCACTGAAGCTTTCTTT. As protein: CASSLSPTGVTEAFF.

There are a few counts of this clone. The chain has TRBV6-4 and TRBJ2-1; D may be TRBD1 or TRBD2 (5 bases each). This CDR3 is built from 15 residues. Trimming stripped 0 bases from V and 7 bases from J, with 13 bases between. Germline V lookup: CDR1 MRHNA, CDR2 SNTAGT. CDR3 sequence reads: CASSDSRGESNEQFF. For the CDR3, the DNA is TGTGCCAGCAGTGACTCTCGGGGCGAGTCGAATGAGCAGTTCTTC.

CDR3 sequence reads: CASKGKSMGEQYF. CDR3 nucleotides: TGTGCCAGCAAGGGAAAGTCGATGGGCGAGCAGTACTTC. The chain has TRBV2 and TRBJ2-7; D uncertain. There are 13 residues in the CDR3. Germline V lookup: CDR1 SNHLY, CDR2 FYNNEI. V shed 7 bases and J shed 6 bases, with 16 bases lying between them.

V is TRBV2 and J is TRBJ2-5, with TRBD2 matching 7 bases. V gave up 5 bases and J gave up 1 base; unmatched junction bases: 7. Germline assignment: CDR1 SNHLY and CDR2 FYNNEI. The CDR3 contains 15 residues. The CDR3 region has the DNA TGTGCCAGCAGTAAAACTACGGGGGGCCAAGAGACCCAGTACTTC. Translation gives CASSKTTGGQETQYF.

The V and J genes are TRBV5-1 and TRBJ1-4; perhaps TRBD1 as D (6 bases). The V and J ends lost 4 bases and 4 bases respectively, with 11 bases between them. CDR1 is SGHRS, CDR2 YFSETQ, per germline. This CDR3 is 14 amino acids long. The CDR3 loop reads CASSRGRDNEKLFF. The CDR3 nucleotides are TGCGCCAGCAGCCGGGGGCGTGATAATGAAAAACTGTTTTTT.